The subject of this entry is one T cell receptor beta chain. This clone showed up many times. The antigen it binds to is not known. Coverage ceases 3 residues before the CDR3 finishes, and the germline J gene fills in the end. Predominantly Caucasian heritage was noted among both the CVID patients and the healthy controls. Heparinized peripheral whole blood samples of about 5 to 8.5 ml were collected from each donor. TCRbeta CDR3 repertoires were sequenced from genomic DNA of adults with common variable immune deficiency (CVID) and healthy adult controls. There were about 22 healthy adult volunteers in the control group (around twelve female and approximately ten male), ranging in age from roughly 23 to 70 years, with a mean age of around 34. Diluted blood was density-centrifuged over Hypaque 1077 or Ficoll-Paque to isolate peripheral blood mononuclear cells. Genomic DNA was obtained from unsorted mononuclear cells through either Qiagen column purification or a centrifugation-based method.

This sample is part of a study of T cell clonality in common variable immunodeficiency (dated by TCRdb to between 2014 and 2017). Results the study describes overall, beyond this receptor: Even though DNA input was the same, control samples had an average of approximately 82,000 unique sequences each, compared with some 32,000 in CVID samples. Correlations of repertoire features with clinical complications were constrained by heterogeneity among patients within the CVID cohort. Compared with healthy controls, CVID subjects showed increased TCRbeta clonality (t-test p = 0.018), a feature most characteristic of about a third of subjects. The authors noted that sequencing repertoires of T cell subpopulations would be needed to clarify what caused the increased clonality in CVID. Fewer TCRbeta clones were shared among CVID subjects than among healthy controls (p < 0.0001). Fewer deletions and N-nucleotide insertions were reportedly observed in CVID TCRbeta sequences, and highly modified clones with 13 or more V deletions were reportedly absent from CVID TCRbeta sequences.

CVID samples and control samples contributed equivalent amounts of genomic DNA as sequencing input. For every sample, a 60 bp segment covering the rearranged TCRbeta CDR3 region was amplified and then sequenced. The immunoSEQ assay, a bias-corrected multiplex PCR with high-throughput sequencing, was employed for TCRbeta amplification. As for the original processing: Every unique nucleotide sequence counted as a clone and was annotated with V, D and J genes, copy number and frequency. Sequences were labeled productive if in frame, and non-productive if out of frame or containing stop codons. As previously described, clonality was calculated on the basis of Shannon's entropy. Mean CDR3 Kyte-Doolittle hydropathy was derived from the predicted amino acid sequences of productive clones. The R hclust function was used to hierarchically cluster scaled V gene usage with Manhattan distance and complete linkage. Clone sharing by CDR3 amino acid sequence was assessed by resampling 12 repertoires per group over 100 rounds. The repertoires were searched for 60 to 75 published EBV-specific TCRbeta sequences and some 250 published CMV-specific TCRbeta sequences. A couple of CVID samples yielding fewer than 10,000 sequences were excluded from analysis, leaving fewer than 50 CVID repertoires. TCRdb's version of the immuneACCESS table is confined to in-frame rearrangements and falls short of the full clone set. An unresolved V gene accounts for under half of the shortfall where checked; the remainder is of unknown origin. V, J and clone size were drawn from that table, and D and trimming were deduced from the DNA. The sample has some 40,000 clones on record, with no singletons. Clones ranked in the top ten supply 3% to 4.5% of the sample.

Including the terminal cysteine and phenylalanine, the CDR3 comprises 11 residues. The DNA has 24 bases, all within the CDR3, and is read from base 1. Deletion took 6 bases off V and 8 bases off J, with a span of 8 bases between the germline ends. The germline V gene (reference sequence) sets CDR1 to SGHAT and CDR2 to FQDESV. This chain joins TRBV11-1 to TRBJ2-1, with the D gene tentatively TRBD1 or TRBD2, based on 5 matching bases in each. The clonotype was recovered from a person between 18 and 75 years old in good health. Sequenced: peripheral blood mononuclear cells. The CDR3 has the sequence CASRRGDEQFF. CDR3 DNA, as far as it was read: TGTGCCAGCAGAAGGGGAGATGAG.